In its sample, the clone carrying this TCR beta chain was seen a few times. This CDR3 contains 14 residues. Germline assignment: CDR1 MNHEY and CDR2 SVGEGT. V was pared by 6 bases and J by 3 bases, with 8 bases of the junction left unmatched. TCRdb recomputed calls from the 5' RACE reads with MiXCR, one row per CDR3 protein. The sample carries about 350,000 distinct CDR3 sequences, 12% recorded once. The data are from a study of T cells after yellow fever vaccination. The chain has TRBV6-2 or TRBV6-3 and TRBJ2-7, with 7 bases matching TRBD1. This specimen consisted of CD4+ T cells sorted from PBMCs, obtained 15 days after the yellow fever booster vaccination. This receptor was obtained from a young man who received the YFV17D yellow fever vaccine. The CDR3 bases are TGTGCCAGCAGGCTATCCGGGACAGTCTACGAGCAGTACGTC. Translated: CASRLSGTVYEQYV.